This is a list of T cell receptor beta chains from one sample in a study of blood T cell repertoires in COVID-19. The data were produced by immunoSEQ multiplex PCR, yet TCRdb's version contains in-frame clones alone and is incomplete. The sample consists of roughly 280,000 clones, 88% of them appearing once. Sample: peripheral blood. Receptors were obtained from a woman aged 25 to 39 with COVID-19, enrolled during active disease. CDR3s include the opening cysteine and the closing phenylalanine or tryptophan. Fields, in order: J gene, clone size, V gene, D gene, CDR3 protein, CDR3 DNA. D genes are given only for firm matches. Not every row has a clone size; where given, it reads once, few, many or a size class.

J: TRBJ2-1
size: NA
V: TRBV6-4
D: TRBD2
CDR3: CASSESGRAGNEQFF
DNA: TGTGCCAGCAGTGAAAGCGGGAGGGCGGGTAATGAGCAGTTCTTC

J: TRBJ2-3
size: NA
V: TRBV30
D: TRBD2
CDR3: CAWSAPTSGRRTQYF
DNA: TGTGCCTGGAGTGCCCCGACTAGCGGGAGACGCACGCAGTATTTT

J: TRBJ1-3
size: NA
V: TRBV5-1
D: TRBD1
CDR3: CASSLGRQGSGNTIYF
DNA: TGCGCCAGCAGCTTGGGCCGACAGGGATCTGGAAACACCATATATTTT

J: TRBJ2-7
size: few
V: TRBV4-1
D: TRBD1
CDR3: CASSQKGQGAKEQYF
DNA: TGCGCCAGCAGCCAAAAAGGACAGGGGGCGAAAGAGCAGTACTTC

J: TRBJ2-1
size: NA
V: TRBV28
D: NA
CDR3: CASSPNLGSLRATNEQFF
DNA: TGTGCCAGCAGTCCCAACCTGGGCTCGCTGAGGGCAACGAATGAGCAGTTCTTC

J: TRBJ2-5
size: NA
V: TRBV2
D: NA
CDR3: CASRERQETQYF
DNA: TGTGCCAGCAGGGAGCGGCAAGAGACCCAGTACTTC

J: TRBJ1-6
size: once
V: TRBV28
D: TRBD1
CDR3: CASQTGGNSPLHF
DNA: TGTGCCAGTCAGACAGGGGGTAATTCACCCCTCCACTTT

J: TRBJ1-6
size: NA
V: TRBV30
D: TRBD1
CDR3: CAWSLWTGVWSPLHF
DNA: TGTGCCTGGAGTCTATGGACAGGGGTCTGGTCACCCCTCCACTTT

J: TRBJ2-3
size: NA
V: TRBV3-1/TRBV3-2
D: TRBD2
CDR3: CASSHEAGVDTQYF
DNA: TGTGCCAGCAGCCACGAAGCGGGAGTTGACACGCAGTATTTT

J: TRBJ1-1
size: NA
V: TRBV6-2/TRBV6-3
D: NA
CDR3: CASSYWGVNTEAFF
DNA: TGTGCCAGCAGTTACTGGGGGGTGAACACTGAAGCTTTCTTT

J: TRBJ1-1
size: NA
V: TRBV15
D: TRBD1
CDR3: CATSRGRDRNTEAFF
DNA: TGTGCCACCAGCAGAGGTAGGGACAGGAACACTGAAGCTTTCTTT

J: TRBJ2-5
size: NA
V: TRBV29-1
D: NA
CDR3: CSVAGDLYQETQYF
DNA: TGCAGCGTTGCGGGGGATCTGTACCAAGAGACCCAGTACTTC

J: TRBJ2-1
size: NA
V: TRBV7-6
D: TRBD1
CDR3: CASSLEGASYNEQFF
DNA: TGTGCCAGCAGCTTAGAGGGGGCTAGCTACAATGAGCAGTTCTTC

J: TRBJ1-1
size: NA
V: TRBV19
D: TRBD1
CDR3: CASTQGADTEAFF
DNA: TGTGCCAGTACCCAGGGGGCGGACACTGAAGCTTTCTTT

J: TRBJ2-1
size: NA
V: TRBV10-3
D: NA
CDR3: CAISETSSYNEQFF
DNA: TGTGCCATCAGTGAGACGAGCTCCTACAATGAGCAGTTCTTC

J: TRBJ1-1
size: NA
V: TRBV2
D: NA
CDR3: CASNPRMNTEAFF
DNA: TGTGCCAGCAATCCTCGTATGAACACTGAAGCTTTCTTT

J: TRBJ2-1
size: NA
V: TRBV4-1
D: NA
CDR3: CASRVMVSSYNEQFF
DNA: TGCGCCAGCAGGGTGATGGTGAGCTCCTACAATGAGCAGTTCTTC

J: TRBJ2-7
size: NA
V: TRBV7-3
D: TRBD2
CDR3: CASSLGTSGTEQYF
DNA: TGTGCCAGCAGCCTCGGGACTAGCGGGACCGAGCAGTACTTC

J: TRBJ2-7
size: NA
V: TRBV5-1
D: TRBD2
CDR3: CASSLAGGSSYEQYF
DNA: TGCGCCAGCAGCCTAGCCGGGGGGAGCTCCTACGAGCAGTACTTC

J: TRBJ2-2
size: NA
V: TRBV11-2
D: NA
CDR3: CASSLVRGTTGELFF
DNA: TGTGCCAGCAGCTTAGTGCGCGGGACCACCGGGGAGCTGTTTTTT

J: TRBJ2-1
size: NA
V: TRBV4-1
D: NA
CDR3: CASSQDLFGRWQNNEQFF
DNA: TGCGCCAGCAGCCAAGATCTTTTCGGGAGATGGCAAAACAATGAGCAGTTCTTC

J: TRBJ2-2
size: NA
V: TRBV5-4
D: TRBD2
CDR3: CASSSGLAGDTGELFF
DNA: TGTGCCAGCAGCTCGGGACTAGCGGGAGACACCGGGGAGCTGTTTTTT

J: TRBJ2-7
size: NA
V: TRBV27
D: TRBD1
CDR3: CASGTSGTGRNLDF
DNA: TGTGCCAGCGGGACTTCCGGGACAGGGCGTAATTTGGACTTC

J: TRBJ2-7
size: NA
V: TRBV28
D: NA
CDR3: CASSSGTASYEQYF
DNA: TGTGCCAGCAGTTCCGGGACTGCTTCCTACGAGCAGTACTTC

J: TRBJ2-7
size: NA
V: TRBV11-1
D: NA
CDR3: CASSLQGYEQYF
DNA: TGTGCCAGCAGCTTACAGGGCTACGAGCAGTACTTC

J: TRBJ2-1
size: NA
V: TRBV6-5
D: TRBD2
CDR3: CASSYSGTSRAGEQFF
DNA: TGTGCCAGCAGTTACTCCGGGACTAGCCGGGCGGGTGAGCAGTTCTTC

J: TRBJ1-6
size: NA
V: TRBV4-1
D: TRBD1
CDR3: CASSQVLGTENSPLHF
DNA: TGCGCCAGCAGCCAAGTATTAGGGACAGAGAATTCACCCCTCCACTTT

J: TRBJ1-1
size: NA
V: TRBV18
D: NA
CDR3: CASSERQNTEAFF
DNA: TGTGCCAGCTCAGAAAGACAGAACACTGAAGCTTTCTTT

J: TRBJ2-2
size: NA
V: TRBV11-2
D: TRBD1
CDR3: CASSLATGGANTGELFF
DNA: TGTGCCAGCAGCTTAGCGACAGGGGGCGCGAACACCGGGGAGCTGTTTTTT

J: TRBJ2-5
size: NA
V: TRBV5-1
D: TRBD2
CDR3: CASSQTSGNWETQYF
DNA: TGCGCCAGCAGCCAGACTAGCGGGAATTGGGAGACCCAGTACTTC

J: TRBJ2-2
size: NA
V: TRBV7-9
D: TRBD2
CDR3: CASSPGLADYTGELFF
DNA: TGTGCCAGCAGCCCGGGACTAGCGGACTACACCGGGGAGCTGTTTTTT

J: TRBJ2-1
size: NA
V: TRBV29-1
D: NA
CDR3: CSVWTPGEYNEQFF
DNA: TGCAGCGTCTGGACCCCCGGGGAGTACAATGAGCAGTTCTTC

J: TRBJ2-6
size: NA
V: TRBV7-9
D: TRBD1
CDR3: CASSSGQSTWANVLTF
DNA: TGTGCCAGCAGCTCGGGACAGTCTACTTGGGCCAACGTCCTGACTTTC

J: TRBJ2-7
size: few
V: TRBV20-1
D: TRBD2
CDR3: CSASILPGLAGGYEQYF
DNA: TGCAGTGCTAGTATTCTCCCCGGACTAGCGGGAGGGTACGAGCAGTACTTC

J: TRBJ1-1
size: NA
V: TRBV5-1
D: NA
CDR3: CASSQGDSGTEAFF
DNA: TGCGCCAGCAGCCAAGGGGATTCTGGCACTGAAGCTTTCTTT

J: TRBJ2-5
size: NA
V: TRBV30
D: TRBD2
CDR3: CAWTTTAGGPETQYF
DNA: TGTGCCTGGACTACAACGGCGGGAGGGCCCGAGACCCAGTACTTC

J: TRBJ1-1
size: NA
V: TRBV9
D: NA
CDR3: CASSADTYTEAFF
DNA: TGTGCCAGCAGCGCTGACACCTACACTGAAGCTTTCTTT

J: TRBJ1-1
size: NA
V: TRBV12-3/TRBV12-4
D: TRBD1
CDR3: CASSLGGDSLPAF
DNA: TGTGCCAGCAGTTTAGGGGGGGACAGCCTTCCTGCCTTT

J: TRBJ2-2
size: NA
V: TRBV6-6
D: TRBD1
CDR3: CASTFRGTDTGELFF
DNA: TGTGCCAGCACCTTTAGGGGGACAGACACCGGGGAGCTGTTTTTT

J: TRBJ2-3
size: NA
V: TRBV19
D: TRBD2
CDR3: CASSTAPGLAGQDTQYF
DNA: TGTGCCAGTAGTACTGCCCCGGGACTAGCGGGGCAGGATACGCAGTATTTT

J: TRBJ2-1
size: NA
V: TRBV7-2
D: NA
CDR3: CASIPGPAGANEQFF
DNA: TGTGCCAGCATCCCGGGGCCGGCAGGGGCAAATGAGCAGTTCTTC

J: TRBJ1-5
size: NA
V: TRBV6-1
D: NA
CDR3: CASSESPAGRFNQPQHF
DNA: TGTGCCAGCAGTGAATCCCCCGCCGGCAGGTTCAATCAGCCCCAGCATTTT

J: TRBJ2-5
size: NA
V: TRBV2
D: TRBD2
CDR3: CASSELGLAGEETQYF
DNA: TGTGCCAGCAGTGAACTCGGACTAGCGGGGGAAGAGACCCAGTACTTC

J: TRBJ2-1
size: NA
V: TRBV15
D: NA
CDR3: CATSPDRVLDSYNEQFF
DNA: TGTGCCACCAGCCCAGACCGGGTACTAGATTCCTACAATGAGCAGTTCTTC

J: TRBJ1-1
size: few
V: TRBV5-4
D: NA
CDR3: CASRFGLMGRVNTEAFF
DNA: TGTGCCAGCAGATTTGGACTAATGGGGAGAGTGAACACTGAAGCTTTCTTT

J: TRBJ1-1
size: NA
V: TRBV7-7
D: NA
CDR3: CASSLQGGTEAFF
DNA: TGTGCTAGCAGCTTACAGGGCGGCACTGAAGCTTTCTTT

J: TRBJ2-6
size: once
V: TRBV6-5
D: NA
CDR3: CASGYRVDGANVLTF
DNA: TGTGCCAGCGGATACAGGGTCGACGGGGCCAACGTCCTGACTTTC

J: TRBJ1-3
size: NA
V: TRBV7-9
D: NA
CDR3: CASSVGLPTGNTIYF
DNA: TGTGCCAGCAGCGTGGGACTGCCAACTGGAAACACCATATATTTT

J: TRBJ2-3
size: few
V: TRBV9
D: NA
CDR3: CASSSRTADTQYF
DNA: TGTGCCAGCAGCTCTAGAACCGCAGATACGCAGTATTTT

J: TRBJ2-2
size: NA
V: TRBV30
D: TRBD2
CDR3: CAWSTLAGNTGELFF
DNA: TGTGCCTGGAGTACGCTAGCGGGGAACACCGGGGAGCTGTTTTTT

J: TRBJ1-5
size: NA
V: TRBV4-1
D: NA
CDR3: CASSQEPGSQPQHF
DNA: TGCGCCAGCAGCCAAGAACCTGGTAGTCAGCCCCAGCATTTT

J: TRBJ1-4
size: NA
V: TRBV5-1
D: TRBD1
CDR3: CASSAGTGGFQTNEKLFF
DNA: TGCGCCAGCAGCGCCGGGACAGGGGGGTTTCAGACTAATGAAAAACTGTTTTTT

J: TRBJ2-1
size: NA
V: TRBV2
D: NA
CDR3: CASSEQSTVYNEQFF
DNA: TGTGCCAGCAGTGAACAGAGCACAGTCTACAATGAGCAGTTCTTC